This T cell receptor beta chain was identified in a study of blood T cell repertoires in COVID-19. About the research overall: From T cells, B-cell-depleted T cells, or PBMCs came the material, which was cDNA or gDNA.

The CDR3 spans 12 residues. Germline CDR1 reads SQVTM; CDR2 reads ANQGSEA. Trimming removed 6 bases from V and 4 bases from J; junction bases left unmatched: 2. As processed by the authors: Nucleated cell counts were estimated from reference gene primer amplification. Some clones are missing from TCRdb's copy, which holds only in-frame ones; the method was immunoSEQ multiplex PCR. The DNA gave D and trimming, while V, J and clone size come from that table. The sample has tens of thousands of clones; more than 80% are singletons. This TCR was recovered from a human donor in a cohort sampled during active COVID-19. What was sequenced was peripheral blood. The genes are TRBV29-1 and TRBJ1-2; TRBD1 matches at 10 bases. Here the CDR3 reads CSVGTGAYGYTF. The CDR3 nucleotides are TGCAGCGTCGGGACAGGGGCCTATGGCTACACCTTC.